This note documents a single T cell receptor beta chain sequence. The data derive from a study of shared T cell receptors in the human thymus. The length of the CDR3 is 19 residues. V shed 0 bases and J 4 bases; nucleotides not matched to a gene: 12. Germline V gene lookup returns CDR1 MNHNS and CDR2 SASEGT. The data were produced by immunoSEQ multiplex PCR, yet TCRdb's version contains in-frame clones alone and is incomplete. Of over 65,000 clones detected, 90% to 95% appear once; the ten largest clones hold about 0.03%. Sequencing used thymocytes. The clonotype comes from a human donor. This rearrangement joins TRBV6-1 to TRBJ2-1, with 10 bases lining up with TRBD1. The CDR3 DNA follows: TGTGCCAGCAGTGAAGCCCCCACCTCCGGGACAGGGGTATACAATGAGCAGTTCTTC. It specifies CASSEAPTSGTGVYNEQFF.